The source of this T cell receptor beta chain is a study of T cell responses to AZD1222 COVID-19 vaccine. Generated by immunoSEQ multiplex PCR, the TCRdb table keeps only in-frame clones and is missing some. The sample records fewer than 150,000 clones, roughly nine tenths being singletons. The CDR3 length is 14 residues. The germline CDR1 and CDR2 sequences are KGHSH and LQKENI. V dropped 4 bases and J dropped 7; count of bases not matched to a gene: 9. This sequence originates from an adult who received the AZD1222 COVID-19 vaccine. This chain joins TRBV18 and TRBJ2-7; 8 bases map to TRBD2. Here the sequenced sample was peripheral blood, taken 28 days after the second AZD1222 dose. CDR3 in DNA: TGTGCCAGCTCACTGTCAGCGGGAGCGAGGGAGCAGTACTTC. Amino acid sequence: CASSLSAGAREQYF.